This T cell receptor (beta chain) appears in the sequencing data of a study of T cells of healthy individuals. Per the germline V gene, CDR1 is DFQATT and CDR2 is SNEGSKA (reference sequence). The ends lost 7 bases at V and 5 bases at J; junction bases unmatched: 8. The CDR3 has 13 amino acids. The table lists this clonotype with many counts. TCRdb reprocessed the 5' RACE reads via MiXCR and lists one record per CDR3 protein. In the table there are 60,000 to 80,000 distinct CDR3 sequences, about 17% of which are singletons. The rearrangement joins TRBV20-1 to TRBJ2-5, with 9 bases lining up with TRBD2. The sequence was obtained from a human donor in good health. The CDR3 coding sequence is TGCAGTGTCCTTAGCGGGAGTGGTGAGACCCAGTACTTC. Residues: CSVLSGSGETQYF.